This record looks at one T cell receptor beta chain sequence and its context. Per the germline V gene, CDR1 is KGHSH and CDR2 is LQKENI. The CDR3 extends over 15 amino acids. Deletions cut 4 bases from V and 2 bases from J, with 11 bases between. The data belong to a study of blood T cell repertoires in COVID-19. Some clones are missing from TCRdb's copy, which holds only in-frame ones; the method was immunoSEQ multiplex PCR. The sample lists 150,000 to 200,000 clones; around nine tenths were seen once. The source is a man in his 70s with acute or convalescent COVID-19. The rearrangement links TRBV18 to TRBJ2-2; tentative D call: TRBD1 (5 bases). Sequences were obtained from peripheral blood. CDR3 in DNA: TGTGCCAGCTCACAGAGACAGCCTAACACCGGGGAGCTGTTTTTT. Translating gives CASSQRQPNTGELFF.